Listed below are T cell receptor beta chains from one sample, sequenced in a study of identical twins. TCRdb reanalysed the 5' RACE reads using MiXCR and keeps one entry per CDR3 protein. The table records about 810,000 distinct CDR3 sequences, approximately 13% of them present only once. The same specimen was also included in a second study, on yellow fever vaccine responses in identical twins.

Sequencing input: PBMCs. The receptors here all came from a woman aged 18 to 35 in good health. The CDR3 runs from the conserved cysteine through the conserved F or W. Each record gives: clone size, J gene, D gene, V gene, CDR3 protein, CDR3 DNA. The D gene is left open where the match is weak. The size entry is marked missing in some rows and otherwise reads once, few, many or a size class.

>NA|TRBJ2-7|TRBD1|TRBV20-1
CSANRGKVRDRSIDPYEQYF
TGCAGTGCTAACAGAGGGAAAGTACGGGACAGGTCTATTGATCCGTACGAGCAGTACTTC
>few|TRBJ2-1|NA|TRBV4-1
CASSPGSLTGEGEQFF
TGCGCCAGCAGCCCCGGATCGCTAACAGGGGAGGGTGAGCAGTTCTTC
>few|TRBJ2-7|NA|TRBV4-1
CASSQGWSGGYEQYF
TGCGCCAGCAGCCAAGGGTGGAGCGGAGGCTACGAGCAGTACTTC
>few|TRBJ2-1|TRBD2|TRBV5-6
CASSLLPSGGTNEQFF
TGTGCCAGCAGCTTGCTACCTAGCGGGGGGACCAATGAGCAGTTCTTC
>NA|TRBJ2-1|NA|TRBV9
CASSASRLYNEQFF
TGTGCCAGCAGCGCCAGTCGGCTGTACAATGAGCAGTTCTTC
>NA|TRBJ1-1|NA|TRBV4-1
CASSQEGLLEAFF
TGCGCCAGCAGCCAAGAAGGCCTCCTAGAGGCTTTCTTT
>few|TRBJ1-3|NA|TRBV12-3/TRBV12-4
CASSPQGVLTGNTIYF
TGTGCCAGCAGTCCTCAGGGAGTCCTCACTGGAAACACCATATATTTT
>many|TRBJ2-1|TRBD2|TRBV5-1
CASSYPRTSGNEQFF
TGCGCCAGCAGCTACCCCCGGACTAGCGGGAATGAGCAGTTCTTC
>few|TRBJ2-7|NA|TRBV5-1
CASSPSAGTLYEQYF
TGCGCCAGCAGCCCGTCCGCCGGGACACTCTACGAGCAGTACTTC
>few|TRBJ2-1|TRBD2|TRBV11-1
CASSPYGTSGGAAYNEQFF
TGTGCCAGCAGCCCGTACGGGACTAGCGGGGGGGCGGCCTACAATGAGCAGTTCTTC
>few|TRBJ2-2|TRBD1|TRBV2
CATKDRADTGELFF
TGTGCCACAAAGGACAGGGCGGACACCGGGGAGCTGTTTTTT
>NA|TRBJ2-1|TRBD2|TRBV19
CASSISSGALVEQFF
TGTGCCAGTAGTATTTCTAGCGGAGCTTTGGTTGAGCAGTTCTTC
>few|TRBJ2-3|TRBD1|TRBV19
CASSTGQGLRTDTQYF
TGTGCCAGTAGTACGGGACAGGGACTTCGCACAGATACGCAGTATTTT
>NA|TRBJ1-2|NA|TRBV6-1
CASTPVIASHYGYTF
TGTGCCAGCACCCCCGTTATCGCTAGCCACTATGGCTACACCTTC
>NA|TRBJ2-7|NA|TRBV7-6
CASSLAADVEQYF
TGTGCCAGCAGCTTGGCCGCAGATGTTGAGCAGTACTTC
>few|TRBJ2-7|TRBD1|TRBV7-9
CASSAQPGTGDREQYF
TGTGCCAGCAGCGCCCAACCCGGGACAGGGGATCGTGAGCAGTACTTC
>many|TRBJ2-1|TRBD1|TRBV29-1
CSVVSGTGSYNEQFF
TGCAGCGTTGTGTCCGGGACAGGGAGCTACAATGAGCAGTTCTTC
>NA|TRBJ2-7|TRBD2|TRBV5-1
CASSLGLAGEDEQYF
TGCGCCAGCAGCCTTGGACTAGCGGGAGAAGACGAGCAGTACTTC
>NA|TRBJ2-5|NA|TRBV28
CASSLIRPDRETQYF
TGTGCCAGCAGTTTAATCCGACCAGACCGAGAGACCCAGTACTTC
>few|TRBJ2-3|TRBD2|TRBV4-2
CASSQDKRGGPSDTQYF
TGTGCCAGCAGCCAAGATAAGCGGGGGGGCCCCTCAGATACGCAGTATTTT
>NA|TRBJ2-7|TRBD2|TRBV6-2/TRBV6-3
CASSPRLAGFYEQYF
TGTGCCAGCAGTCCCCGACTAGCGGGGTTCTACGAGCAGTACTTC
>NA|TRBJ2-3|TRBD2|TRBV6-1
CASRNSGSSDTQYF
TGTGCCAGCAGGAATAGCGGGAGCTCAGATACGCAGTATTTT
>few|TRBJ1-2|NA|TRBV7-3
CASSPQGSVGYTF
TGTGCCAGCAGCCCCCAGGGGAGTGTTGGCTACACCTTC
>few|TRBJ2-2|NA|TRBV7-9
CASSLSAGGTGELFF
TGTGCCAGCAGCTTAAGTGCGGGCGGTACCGGGGAGCTGTTTTTT
>few|TRBJ2-3|TRBD2|TRBV29-1
CSVEGLADTDTQYF
TGCAGCGTCGAGGGACTAGCTGACACAGATACGCAGTATTTT
>NA|TRBJ2-7|TRBD1|TRBV5-6
CASSLFYGAGQGGYEQYF
TGTGCCAGCAGCTTGTTTTATGGGGCGGGACAGGGGGGCTACGAGCAGTACTTC
>few|TRBJ2-5|NA|TRBV7-9
CASSLGRTDLQETQYF
TGTGCCAGCAGCTTAGGGAGGACAGACCTCCAAGAGACCCAGTACTTC
>NA|TRBJ2-7|NA|TRBV28
CASSSPWEDYEQYF
TGTGCCAGCAGTTCCCCCTGGGAGGACTACGAGCAGTACTTC
>NA|TRBJ2-5|TRBD1|TRBV2
CASSEFGTGDQETQYF
TGTGCCAGCAGTGAATTTGGGACAGGCGACCAAGAGACCCAGTACTTC
>many|TRBJ1-1|NA|TRBV2
CASTALEAFF
TGTGCCAGCACCGCTCTAGAAGCTTTCTTT
>few|TRBJ2-1|NA|TRBV9
CASSVDGRPPYNEQFF
TGTGCCAGCAGCGTAGATGGTCGGCCCCCCTACAATGAGCAGTTCTTC